These T cell receptor beta chains were read from a single sample in a study of spatial heterogeneity in lung cancer. TCRdb re-analysed the 5' RACE reads in MiXCR, keeping a single row per CDR3 protein. Found here are tens of thousands of distinct CDR3 sequences, roughly 13% of them singletons; the top ten hold roughly 6.7%. The sample here was PBMCs, taken at surgery. These receptor sequences come from a male donor with early-stage non-small cell lung cancer. Each CDR3 is given with its conserved first and last residue. D genes are given only for firm matches. Clone size is stated in some rows and not others, as once, few, many or a class when expanded.

v_gene	j_gene	abundance	d_gene	CDR3nt	CDR3aa
TRBV5-5	TRBJ2-5	few	NA	TGTGCCAGCAGCCCAACTCCGGGGAAGGAGACCCAGTACTTC	CASSPTPGKETQYF
TRBV29-1	TRBJ1-1	few	NA	TGCAGCGTTTCCAGGGGCACTGAAGCTTTCTTT	CSVSRGTEAFF
TRBV10-3	TRBJ2-3	few	NA	TGTGCCATCAGTGAAACCCCTGATACGCAGTATTTT	CAISETPDTQYF
TRBV12-3/TRBV12-4	TRBJ1-5	many	NA	TGTGCCAGCAGTTTAGCGAATAGCAATCAGCCCCAGCATTTT	CASSLANSNQPQHF
TRBV7-9	TRBJ1-1	few	TRBD1	TGTGCCAGCAGCTTAGAGACAGGGGGAACTTTCTTT	CASSLETGGTFF
TRBV19	TRBJ1-1	NA	NA	TGTGCCACTTACGGGGGAGGCGGGAACACTGAAGCTTTCTTT	CATYGGGGNTEAFF
TRBV6-1	TRBJ1-5	NA	NA	TGTGCCAGCAGTGAACGGACCTTCAATCAGCCCCAGCATTTT	CASSERTFNQPQHF
TRBV5-1	TRBJ2-5	NA	NA	TGCGCCAGCAGCTTGGAGGGTACAGGCCAAGGGACCCAGTACTTC	CASSLEGTGQGTQYF
TRBV6-1	TRBJ1-1	NA	NA	TGTGCCAGCAATCCTACCGGGACGATGAACACTGAAGCTTTCTTT	CASNPTGTMNTEAFF
TRBV6-5	TRBJ2-7	NA	TRBD2	TGTGCCAGCAGTTACCTAGGGACTAGGGCGGCCGAGCAGTACTTC	CASSYLGTRAAEQYF
TRBV7-2	TRBJ2-3	few	NA	TGTGCCAGCAGGGGACTTTTTTTGACAGATACGCAGTATTTT	CASRGLFLTDTQYF
TRBV10-2	TRBJ2-7	many	NA	TGCGCCAGCAGTGAGTCGAGTGCAGGCTACGAGCAGTACTTC	CASSESSAGYEQYF
TRBV5-4	TRBJ1-2	many	NA	TGTGCCAGCAGCTTGAGCTATGGCTACACCTTC	CASSLSYGYTF
TRBV12-3/TRBV12-4	TRBJ2-5	NA	TRBD1	TGTGCCAGCAGCTCACTAAAAGCCGGGACAGGGTGGGAGACCCAGTACTTC	CASSSLKAGTGWETQYF
TRBV18	TRBJ1-5	few	NA	TGTGCCAGCTCACCACCGATTTCGTCTCAGCCCCAGCATTTT	CASSPPISSQPQHF
TRBV6-2/TRBV6-3	TRBJ1-1	many	NA	TGTGCCAGCAGGAAAAGCGGGGAAGCTTTCTTT	CASRKSGEAFF
TRBV27	TRBJ2-3	few	NA	TGTGTCCTTAGGGGAGAGGCAACAGATACGCAGTATTTT	CVLRGEATDTQYF
TRBV5-4	TRBJ2-6	NA	NA	TGTGCCAGCAGCTTGGTAGGGCCGGGGGCCAACGTCCTGACTTTC	CASSLVGPGANVLTF
TRBV5-1	TRBJ1-5	few	NA	TGCGCCAGCAGCTTGGGGTTCAATCAGCCCCAGCATTTT	CASSLGFNQPQHF
TRBV5-1	TRBJ2-3	NA	NA	TGCGCCAGCCGCTTTACCGGGAGCACAGATACGCAGTATTTT	CASRFTGSTDTQYF
TRBV12-3/TRBV12-4	TRBJ1-1	many	TRBD1	TGTGCCAGCAGTAGACGACAGGGCGGAGGCCCTGAAGCTTTCTTT	CASSRRQGGGPEAFF
TRBV6-1	TRBJ2-7	few	NA	TGTGCCAGCAGTGGACAGAATCTGATCTACGAGCAGTACTTC	CASSGQNLIYEQYF
TRBV6-5	TRBJ2-7	few	NA	TGTGCCAGCAGTTACCAGCGCTCCTCCTACGAGCAGTACTTC	CASSYQRSSYEQYF
TRBV4-2	TRBJ1-2	NA	NA	TGTGCCAGCAGCGGTGACGCTAACTATGGCTACACCTTC	CASSGDANYGYTF
TRBV18	TRBJ2-7	few	TRBD1	TGTGCCAGCTCAATCGGGACAGGGGCGAGCGAGCAGTACTTC	CASSIGTGASEQYF
TRBV7-6	TRBJ2-5	few	TRBD2	TGTGCCAGCAGCTCGACTAGCGGGGTTCAAGAGACCCAGTACTTC	CASSSTSGVQETQYF
TRBV21-1	TRBJ2-7	many	NA	TGTGCCAGCAGCTCCCCGGAGGTGTCCTACGAGCAGTACTTC	CASSSPEVSYEQYF
TRBV11-2	TRBJ2-7	NA	TRBD2	TGTGCCAGCAGCTACAGCGGGGGTCGGGGCGAGCAGTACTTC	CASSYSGGRGEQYF
TRBV29-1	TRBJ1-2	few	NA	TGCAGCGTTATAGACACCTCTAACTATGGCTACACCTTC	CSVIDTSNYGYTF
TRBV6-5	TRBJ2-1	NA	NA	TGTGCCAGCAGTCCATCCTTTTCCTACAATGAGCAGTTCTTC	CASSPSFSYNEQFF
TRBV4-1	TRBJ2-1	few	NA	TGCGCCAGCAGCCAATTCAGCAGGAACAACTACAATGAGCAGTTCTTC	CASSQFSRNNYNEQFF
TRBV5-1	TRBJ2-1	many	NA	TGCGCCAGCAGCTTGGCCGGGAAAGACAATGAGCAGTTCTTC	CASSLAGKDNEQFF
TRBV6-5	TRBJ1-2	many	NA	TGTGCCAGCAGTCCAACAGGGAGAAGCAGTACCTTC	CASSPTGRSSTF
TRBV2	TRBJ2-3	many	NA	TGTGCCAGCAGTGAGGATACGCAGTATTTT	CASSEDTQYF
TRBV12-3/TRBV12-4	TRBJ2-3	NA	TRBD2	TGTGCCAGCAGTTTTGGAATAGCGGGAGGGAACGCAGATACGCAGTATTTT	CASSFGIAGGNADTQYF
TRBV19	TRBJ2-4	few	TRBD1	TGTGCCAGTACGGAGCTTGGACAGGGGACAACAGATATTCAGTACTTC	CASTELGQGTTDIQYF
TRBV18	TRBJ2-5	NA	TRBD2	TGTGCCAGCTCATTTCTAGCGGGAGGCCTCCAAGAGACCCAGTACTTC	CASSFLAGGLQETQYF
TRBV3-1	TRBJ2-4	NA	NA	TGTGCCAGCAGCAATTGGGAGGACAGGAACATTCAGTACTTC	CASSNWEDRNIQYF
TRBV27	TRBJ1-2	many	NA	TGTGCCAGCAGTTTCAGTACCAGCTATGGCTACACCTTC	CASSFSTSYGYTF
TRBV29-1	TRBJ1-1	NA	NA	TGCAGCGCCGCGACCAACATGAACACTGAAGCTTTCTTT	CSAATNMNTEAFF
TRBV3-1	TRBJ1-1	few	NA	TGTGCCAGCACCGAGCCGCCGGGCGCTGAAGCTTTCTTT	CASTEPPGAEAFF
TRBV9	TRBJ2-7	NA	TRBD2	TGTGCCAGCAGCGCCGGACTAGCGGGAGAGGGCGGGGACGAGCAGTACTTC	CASSAGLAGEGGDEQYF
TRBV6-1	TRBJ2-7	NA	NA	TGTGCCAGCAGAGAAACTTACGACGGACCCTACGAGCAGTACTTC	CASRETYDGPYEQYF
TRBV4-1	TRBJ1-2	few	NA	TGCGCCAGCAGCCAAGACAAGGTACGGCAACTAAACTATGGCTACACCTTC	CASSQDKVRQLNYGYTF